Below, 10 T cell receptor beta chains from the same sample are listed, as sequenced in a study of blood T cell repertoires in COVID-19. Method: immunoSEQ multiplex PCR; TCRdb's copy keeps in-frame clones and lacks some. The sample lists approximately 300,000 clones; 90% to 95% were seen once. The sequenced sample was PBMCs or T cells enriched from blood (not recorded which). The receptors here all came from a woman aged 25 to 45 who had been exposed to COVID-19.

The V and J genes are TRBV18 and TRBJ1-4; TRBD1 aligns across 7 bases. There are 15 residues in the CDR3. V was clipped by 6 bases and J by 2 bases; unmatched bases: 6. In germline, CDR1 is KGHSH, CDR2 LQKENI. The CDR3 coding sequence is TGTGCCAGCTCTGCAAGGGGGCGGACTAATGAAAAACTGTTTTTT. This codes for CASSARGRTNEKLFF.

This clone was observed a single time. The chain recombines TRBV18 with TRBJ1-1; D unclear. This CDR3 is built from 13 residues. Germline CDR1 reads KGHSH; CDR2 reads LQKENI. V was trimmed by 5 bases and J by 3 bases, leaving 10 bases between them. CDR3 region: CASSRQSDTEAFF. The CDR3 DNA reads TGTGCCAGCTCAAGGCAAAGCGACACTGAAGCTTTCTTT.

The genes are TRBV21-1 and TRBJ1-2; the D segment call TRBD1 is taken from the table without a DNA check. TRBV21-1 is described as a pseudogene. The CDR3 loop spans 17 amino acids. CDR3 sequence reads: CASSKALKGAGVYGYTF. Here the CDR3 DNA reads TGTGCCAGCAGCAAAGCCCTGAAGGGGGCAGGAGTCTATGGCTACACCTTC.

The rearrangement joins TRBV6-1 to TRBJ1-2; possible D gene TRBD1, 6 bases. Germline V gene sequence: CDR1 MNHNS, CDR2 SASEGT. Trimming stripped 2 bases from V and 8 bases from J, with 15 bases between. The CDR3 length is 14 residues. In DNA form, the CDR3 reads TGTGCCAGCAGTGAACGACGGGGGGCAGGGGGCTACACCTTC. Its translation is CASSERRGAGGYTF.

This clone has more than one count but fewer than ten. For the CDR3, the DNA is TGTGCCAGCAGCCAAGGTTGGACTAGGCGCGGCGGGGAGCTGTTTTTT. Its translation is CASSQGWTRRGGELFF. V and J are TRBV3-1 (or the pseudogene TRBV3-2) and TRBJ2-2; 7 positions match TRBD2. Germline assignment: CDR1 LGHDT and CDR2 YNNKEL (reference sequence). V was pared by 1 base and J by 7 bases, with 9 bases of the junction left unmatched. The CDR3 runs to 16 residues.

The CDR3: CASSNDRDPGELFF. CDR3 DNA: TGTGCCAGCAGCAACGACAGGGATCCCGGGGAGCTGTTTTTT. V usage is TRBV13 and J usage is TRBJ2-2; the match to TRBD1 covers 7 bases. V shed 5 bases, J shed 6 bases, and the junction held 6 bases outside the gene matches. The CDR3 is made up of 14 amino acids. Germline V gives CDR1 PRHDT, CDR2 FYEKMQ (reference sequence).

Notes on this clone: Sequence at one end of the junction differs from germline and may be a read error. This chain uses TRBV6-1 with TRBJ1-2; no clear D gene. Germline CDR1 reads MNHNS; CDR2 reads SASEGT. The CDR3 sequence is 13 residues long. The CDR3 nucleotides read TGTGCCAGCAGTGAGGGCGCGCTCTATCGCTACACCTTC. This codes for CASSEGALYRYTF.

The chain couples TRBV2 to TRBJ2-5; D is possibly TRBD1 (5 bases). The V gene's germline CDR1 is SNHLY and CDR2 FYNNEI. The CDR3 spans 14 residues. The V end was cut by 7 bases, the J end by 5 bases, with 17 bases between. CDR3 residues: CASTGPQGRETQYF. DNA for the CDR3: TGTGCCAGCACAGGGCCCCAAGGCAGGGAGACCCAGTACTTC.

The V and J genes are TRBV6-5 and TRBJ1-2, with 7 bases aligning to TRBD1. Per germline, CDR1 MNHEY and CDR2 SVGAGI. The CDR3 is 12 residues long. V dropped 8 bases and J dropped 8; count of bases not matched to a gene: 8. For the CDR3, the DNA is TGTGCCAGCGACAGGGCTGCCCACGGCTACACCTTC. This gives the protein CASDRAAHGYTF.

The CDR3 loop reads CASSFQGPNEQFF. DNA for the CDR3: TGTGCCAGCAGTTTTCAGGGCCCCAATGAGCAGTTCTTC. The chain is built from TRBV27 and TRBJ2-1; the D gene is possibly TRBD1 (5 bases). Between the trimmed V and J ends, which lost 3 bases and 6 bases, there was a span of 9 bases. The CDR3 sequence is 13 residues long. CDR1 and CDR2 from the germline V gene are MNHEY and SMNVEV (reference sequence).